This T cell receptor (beta chain) emerged from a study of blood T cell repertoires in COVID-19. Study summary: The United States, Italy and Spain supplied acute and convalescent COVID-19 samples. T cells, B-cell-depleted T cells, or PBMCs provided the cDNA or gDNA that served as material.

Authors' data handling: Nucleated cell counts were estimated from reference gene primer amplification. Assay used: immunoSEQ multiplex PCR; TCRdb lists only in-frame clones, some missing. The DNA was the basis for D and trimming; V, J and clone size are from that table. The sample shows around 150,000 clones, 81% of them seen only once. Only a few counts were recorded for this clone. CDR1 and CDR2 from the germline V gene are GTSNPN and SVGIG (reference sequence). Trimming took off 3 bases at V and 2 bases at J, with 10 bases between the two ends. The CDR3 runs to 13 residues. Sequencing input: peripheral blood. V and J are TRBV30 and TRBJ1-1; possibly TRBD1 for D (5 bases). The receptor was derived from a woman in her sixties with active or convalescent COVID-19. The CDR3 here is CAWREDSNTEAFF. For the CDR3, the DNA is TGTGCCTGGAGGGAAGACAGTAACACTGAAGCTTTCTTT.